This TCR beta chain was identified during a study of OX40 agonist ivuxolimab in advanced cancers. Whole-study context: Every 2 weeks, ivuxolimab was infused into the patients intravenously at between 0.01 and 10 mg/kg. Findings and caveats of the study: Doses of 0.1 to 3.0 mg/kg were accompanied by clonal expansion of CD4+ and CD8+ blood T cells by week 6.

Sequenced by immunoSEQ multiplex PCR; TCRdb stores in-frame clones only, minus some. Among more than 85,000 clones listed, roughly 91% were seen once. Per the germline V gene, CDR1 is SGHVS and CDR2 is FQNEAQ. The CDR3 is 12 amino acids. Trimming took off 4 bases at V and 2 bases at J, with 5 bases between the two ends. Concerning this clone itself: Antigen unknown.

V and J are TRBV7-8 and TRBJ1-1; D unresolved. Sequenced material: CD4+ or CD8+ T cells sorted from blood, taken in a trial of the OX40 agonist ivuxolimab. The origin of this receptor is an adult with an advanced solid tumor such as melanoma, head and neck, liver or kidney cancer. CDR3 coding DNA: TGTGCCAGCAGCTGGTCCAACACTGAAGCTTTCTTT. This encodes CASSWSNTEAFF.